This TCR beta chain was obtained from a study of monozygotic twins with cystic fibrosis. On the study more broadly: With about 15 PCR cycles, barcoded libraries came from approximately 2.7 micrograms of fragmented DNA.

The germline CDR1 and CDR2 sequences are SGHAT and FQDESV (reference sequence). With 5 bases removed from V and 0 bases from J, the gap between germline ends came to 10 bases. CDR3 length equals 14 residues. Using immunoSEQ multiplex PCR, the repertoire was profiled, and TCRdb retains in-frame clones only, with some absent. The data contain around 35,000 clones, 84% of them singletons. Sequenced material: blood. The clonotype originates from a girl aged 2 to 9 with cystic fibrosis. The V gene is TRBV11-1, the J gene TRBJ1-1, with D hard to call. The CDR3 spells CASSRKRMNTEAFF. CDR3 DNA sequence: TGTGCCAGCAGCCGGAAGAGGATGAACACTGAAGCTTTCTTT.